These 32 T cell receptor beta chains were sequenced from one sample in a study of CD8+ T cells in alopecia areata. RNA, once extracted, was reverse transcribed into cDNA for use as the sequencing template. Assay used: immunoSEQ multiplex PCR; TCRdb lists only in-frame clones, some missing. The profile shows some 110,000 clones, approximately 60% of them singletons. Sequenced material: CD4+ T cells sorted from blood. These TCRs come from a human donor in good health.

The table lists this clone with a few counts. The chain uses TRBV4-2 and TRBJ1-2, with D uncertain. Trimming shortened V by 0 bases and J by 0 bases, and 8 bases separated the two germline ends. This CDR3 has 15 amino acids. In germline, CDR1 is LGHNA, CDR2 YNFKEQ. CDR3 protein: CASSQEWTANYGYTF. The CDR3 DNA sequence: TGTGCCAGCAGCCAAGAATGGACTGCTAACTATGGCTACACCTTC.

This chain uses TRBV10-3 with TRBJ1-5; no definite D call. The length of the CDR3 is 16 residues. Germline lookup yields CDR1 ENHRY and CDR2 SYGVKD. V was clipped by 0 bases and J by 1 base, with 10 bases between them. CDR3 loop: CAISESAEPSNQPQHF. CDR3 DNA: TGTGCCATCAGTGAGTCGGCAGAACCAAGCAATCAGCCCCAGCATTTT.

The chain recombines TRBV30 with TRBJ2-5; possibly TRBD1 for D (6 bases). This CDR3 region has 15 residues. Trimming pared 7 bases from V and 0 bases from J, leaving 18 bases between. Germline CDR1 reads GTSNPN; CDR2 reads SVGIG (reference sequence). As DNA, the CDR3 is TGTGCCTTAAACACTCCAAGGGGGTACCAAGAGACCCAGTACTTC. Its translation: CALNTPRGYQETQYF.

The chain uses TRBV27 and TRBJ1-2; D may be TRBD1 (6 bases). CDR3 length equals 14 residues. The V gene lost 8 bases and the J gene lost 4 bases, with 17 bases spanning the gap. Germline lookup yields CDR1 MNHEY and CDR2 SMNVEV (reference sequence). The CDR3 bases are TGTGCCAGCCGCAGAGGGGGTTCTACCTATGGCTACACCTTC. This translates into CASRRGGSTYGYTF.

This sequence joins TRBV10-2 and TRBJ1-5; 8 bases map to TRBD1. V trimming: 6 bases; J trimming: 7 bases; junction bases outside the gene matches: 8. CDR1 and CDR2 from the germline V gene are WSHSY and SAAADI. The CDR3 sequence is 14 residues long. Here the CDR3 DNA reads TGCGCCAGCAGCGAGACAGGGGTTAAACAGCCCCAGCATTTT. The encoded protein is CASSETGVKQPQHF.

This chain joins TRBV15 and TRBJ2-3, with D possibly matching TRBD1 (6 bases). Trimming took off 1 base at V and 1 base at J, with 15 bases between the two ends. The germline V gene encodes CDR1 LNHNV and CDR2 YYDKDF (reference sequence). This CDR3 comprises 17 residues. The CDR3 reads CATSRATGSVGTDTQYF. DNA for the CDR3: TGTGCCACCAGCAGAGCCACAGGGTCGGTCGGCACAGATACGCAGTATTTT.

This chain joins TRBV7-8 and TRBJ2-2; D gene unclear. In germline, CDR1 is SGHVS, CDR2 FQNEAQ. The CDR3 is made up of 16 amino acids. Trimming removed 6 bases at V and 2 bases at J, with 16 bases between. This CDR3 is CASRPVGSFNTGELFF. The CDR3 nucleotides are TGTGCCAGCAGACCTGTTGGCAGTTTCAACACCGGGGAGCTGTTTTTT.

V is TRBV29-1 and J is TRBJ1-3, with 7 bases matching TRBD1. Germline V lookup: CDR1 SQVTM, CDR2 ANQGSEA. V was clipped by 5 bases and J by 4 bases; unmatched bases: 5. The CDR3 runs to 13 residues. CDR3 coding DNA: TGCAGCGTTTTCACAGGGGCAGGAAACACCATATATTTT. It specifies CSVFTGAGNTIYF.

The chain's CDR3 is CASSLADNEQFF. CDR3 sequence (DNA): TGTGCCAGCAGCCTCGCGGACAATGAGCAGTTCTTC. This chain uses TRBV7-3 with TRBJ2-1; the D is unclear. Looked up from germline, CDR1 is SGHTA and CDR2 is FQGTGA. V dropped 5 bases and J dropped 5 bases, with 7 bases sitting between them. The CDR3 is 12 amino acids.

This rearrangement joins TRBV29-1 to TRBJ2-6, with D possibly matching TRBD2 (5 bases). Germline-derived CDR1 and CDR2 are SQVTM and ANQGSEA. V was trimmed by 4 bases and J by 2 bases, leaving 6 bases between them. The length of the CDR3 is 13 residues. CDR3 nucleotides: TGCAGCGTTGCGAGGGCTGGGGCCAACGTCCTGACTTTC. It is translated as CSVARAGANVLTF.

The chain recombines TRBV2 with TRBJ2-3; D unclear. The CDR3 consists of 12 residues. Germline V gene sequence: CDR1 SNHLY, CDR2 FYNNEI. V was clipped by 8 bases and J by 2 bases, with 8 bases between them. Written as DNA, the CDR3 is TGTGCCAGCGGCAGAATCACAGATACGCAGTATTTT. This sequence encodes CASGRITDTQYF. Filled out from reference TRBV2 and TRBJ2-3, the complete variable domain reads EPEVTQTPSHQVTQMGQEVILRCVPISNHLYFYWYRQILGQKVEFLVSFYNNEISEKSEIFDDQFSVERPDGSNFTLKIRSTKLEDSAMYFCASGRITDTQYFGPGTRLTVL.

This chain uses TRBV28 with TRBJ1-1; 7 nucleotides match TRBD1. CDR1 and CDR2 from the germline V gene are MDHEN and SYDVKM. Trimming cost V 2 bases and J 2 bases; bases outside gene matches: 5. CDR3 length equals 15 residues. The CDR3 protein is CASSLAGTVNTEAFF. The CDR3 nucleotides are TGTGCCAGCAGTTTAGCCGGGACAGTAAACACTGAAGCTTTCTTT.

The DNA for the CDR3 is TGTGCCAGTCGGGATCCTTCTCGGGGCGGGGAGCTGTTTTTT. It translates to CASRDPSRGGELFF. The chain recombines TRBV2 with TRBJ2-2; possibly TRBD2 for D (5 bases). Trimming pared 9 bases from V and 7 bases from J, leaving 18 bases between. CDR3 length: 14 amino acids. Germline V gives CDR1 SNHLY, CDR2 FYNNEI.

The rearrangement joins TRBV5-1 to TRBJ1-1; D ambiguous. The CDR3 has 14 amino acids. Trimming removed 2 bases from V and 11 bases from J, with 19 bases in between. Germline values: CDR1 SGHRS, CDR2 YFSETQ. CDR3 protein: CASSLDPVGAGAFF. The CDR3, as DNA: TGCGCCAGCAGCTTAGATCCCGTGGGAGCCGGGGCTTTCTTT.

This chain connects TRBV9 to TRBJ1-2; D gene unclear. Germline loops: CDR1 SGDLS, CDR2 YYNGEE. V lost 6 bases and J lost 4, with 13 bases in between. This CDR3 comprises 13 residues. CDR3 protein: CASIGSGAYGYTF. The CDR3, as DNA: TGTGCCAGCATTGGGTCAGGCGCCTATGGCTACACCTTC.

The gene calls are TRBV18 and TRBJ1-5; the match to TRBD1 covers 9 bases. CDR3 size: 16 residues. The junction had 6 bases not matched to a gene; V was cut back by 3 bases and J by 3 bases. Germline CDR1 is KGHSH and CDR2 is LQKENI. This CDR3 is CASSPTGTGNNQPQHF. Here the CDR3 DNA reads TGTGCCAGCTCACCTACCGGGACAGGGAACAATCAGCCCCAGCATTTT.

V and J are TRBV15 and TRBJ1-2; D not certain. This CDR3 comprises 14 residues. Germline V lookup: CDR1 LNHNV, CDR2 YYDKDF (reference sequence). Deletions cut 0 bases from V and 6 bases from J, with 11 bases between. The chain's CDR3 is CATSRDLETDGYTF. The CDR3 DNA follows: TGTGCCACCAGCAGAGATTTAGAAACCGATGGCTACACCTTC.

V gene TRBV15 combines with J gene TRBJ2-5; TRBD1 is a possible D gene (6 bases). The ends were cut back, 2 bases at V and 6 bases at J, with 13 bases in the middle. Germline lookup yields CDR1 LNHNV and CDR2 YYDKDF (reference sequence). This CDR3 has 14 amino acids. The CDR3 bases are TGTGCCACCAGCAGAAACAGGGATTTCAAGACCCAGTACTTC. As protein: CATSRNRDFKTQYF.

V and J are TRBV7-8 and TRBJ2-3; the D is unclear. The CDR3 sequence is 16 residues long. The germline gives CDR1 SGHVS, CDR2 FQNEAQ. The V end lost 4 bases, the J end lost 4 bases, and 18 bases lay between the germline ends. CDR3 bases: TGTGCCAGCAGCTCCCCGGGCCTACTCCCCCCAGATACGCAGTATTTT. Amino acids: CASSSPGLLPPDTQYF.

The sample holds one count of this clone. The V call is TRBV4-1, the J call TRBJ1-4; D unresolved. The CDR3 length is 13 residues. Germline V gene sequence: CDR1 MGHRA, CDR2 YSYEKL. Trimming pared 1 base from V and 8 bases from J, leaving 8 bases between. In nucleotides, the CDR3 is TGCGCCAGCAGCCAAGGAGGGCCCGAAAAACTGTTTTTT. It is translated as CASSQGGPEKLFF.

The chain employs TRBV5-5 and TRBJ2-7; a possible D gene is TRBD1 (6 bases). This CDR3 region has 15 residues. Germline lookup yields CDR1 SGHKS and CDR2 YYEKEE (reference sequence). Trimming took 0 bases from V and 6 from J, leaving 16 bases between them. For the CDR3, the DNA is TGTGCCAGCAGCTTGGGAGGCCAACAGGGTTTCGAGCAGTACTTC. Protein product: CASSLGGQQGFEQYF.

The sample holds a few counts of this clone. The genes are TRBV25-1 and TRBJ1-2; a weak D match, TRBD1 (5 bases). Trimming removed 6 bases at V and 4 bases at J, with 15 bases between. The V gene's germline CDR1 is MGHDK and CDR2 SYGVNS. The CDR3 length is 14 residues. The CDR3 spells CASRPDGGVYGYTF. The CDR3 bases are TGTGCCAGCAGGCCCGATGGGGGGGTCTATGGCTACACCTTC.

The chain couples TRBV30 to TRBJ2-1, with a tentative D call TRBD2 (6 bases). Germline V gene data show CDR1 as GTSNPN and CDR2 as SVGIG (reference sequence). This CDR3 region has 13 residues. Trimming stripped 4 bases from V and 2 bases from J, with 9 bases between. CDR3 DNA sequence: TGTGCCTGGACTGGGGGGACCTACAATGAGCAGTTCTTC. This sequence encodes CAWTGGTYNEQFF.

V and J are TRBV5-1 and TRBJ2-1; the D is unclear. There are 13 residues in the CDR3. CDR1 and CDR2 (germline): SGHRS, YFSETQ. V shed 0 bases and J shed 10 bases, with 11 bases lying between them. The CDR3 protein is CASSLASQGEQFF. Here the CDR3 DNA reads TGCGCCAGCAGCTTGGCCTCTCAAGGCGAGCAGTTCTTC.

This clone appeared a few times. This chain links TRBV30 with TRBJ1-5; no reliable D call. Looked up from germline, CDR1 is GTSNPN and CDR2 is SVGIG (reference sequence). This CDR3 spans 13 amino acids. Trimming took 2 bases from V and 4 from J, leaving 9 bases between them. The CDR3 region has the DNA TGTGCCTGGAGTAATGGGCAGAATCAGCCCCAGCATTTT. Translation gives CAWSNGQNQPQHF. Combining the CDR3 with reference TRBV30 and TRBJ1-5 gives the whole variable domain SQTIHQWPATLVQPVGSPLSLECTVEGTSNPNLYWYRQAAGRGLQLLFYSVGIGQISSEVPQNLSASRPQDRQFILSSKKLLLSDSGFYLCAWSNGQNQPQHFGDGTRLSIL.

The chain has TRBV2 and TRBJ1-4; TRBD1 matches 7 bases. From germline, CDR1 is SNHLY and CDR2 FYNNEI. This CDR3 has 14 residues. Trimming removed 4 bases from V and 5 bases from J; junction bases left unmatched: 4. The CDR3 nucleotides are TGTGCCAGCAGTGTACAGGGGATGAATGAAAAACTGTTTTTT. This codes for CASSVQGMNEKLFF.

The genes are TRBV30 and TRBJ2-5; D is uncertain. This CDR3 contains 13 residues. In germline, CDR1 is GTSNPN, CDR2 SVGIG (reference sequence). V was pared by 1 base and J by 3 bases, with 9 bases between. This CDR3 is CAWSGSRKETQYF. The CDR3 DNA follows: TGTGCCTGGAGTGGGTCCAGGAAAGAGACCCAGTACTTC.

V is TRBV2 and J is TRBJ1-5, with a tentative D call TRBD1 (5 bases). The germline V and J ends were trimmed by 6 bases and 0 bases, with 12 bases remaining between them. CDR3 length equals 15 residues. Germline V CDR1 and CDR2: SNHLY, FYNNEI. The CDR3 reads CASRDTAYSNQPQHF. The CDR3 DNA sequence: TGTGCCAGCAGGGACACAGCATATAGCAATCAGCCCCAGCATTTT.

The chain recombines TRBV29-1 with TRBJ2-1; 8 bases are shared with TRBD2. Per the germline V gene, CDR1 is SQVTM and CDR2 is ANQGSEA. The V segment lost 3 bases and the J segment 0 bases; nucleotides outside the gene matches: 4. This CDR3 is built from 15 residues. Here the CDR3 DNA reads TGCAGCGTTGAGGAACGGGGGGGCTCCTACAATGAGCAGTTCTTC. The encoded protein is CSVEERGGSYNEQFF.

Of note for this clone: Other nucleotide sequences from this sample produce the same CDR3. The CDR3 region has the DNA TGTGCCAGCAGCTTGGGGGACGAGCAGTACTTC. This codes for CASSLGDEQYF. V is TRBV5-6 and J is TRBJ2-7; D call uncertain. The CDR3 is 11 amino acids. Trimming took off 0 bases at V and 5 bases at J, with 3 bases between the two ends. Germline values: CDR1 SGHDT, CDR2 YYEEEE.

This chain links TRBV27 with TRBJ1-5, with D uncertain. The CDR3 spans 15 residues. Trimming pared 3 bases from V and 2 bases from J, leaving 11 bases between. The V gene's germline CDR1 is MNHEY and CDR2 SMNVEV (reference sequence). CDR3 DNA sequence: TGTGCCAGCAGTTTTAGCAGGACCGGCAATCAGCCCCAGCATTTT. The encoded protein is CASSFSRTGNQPQHF.

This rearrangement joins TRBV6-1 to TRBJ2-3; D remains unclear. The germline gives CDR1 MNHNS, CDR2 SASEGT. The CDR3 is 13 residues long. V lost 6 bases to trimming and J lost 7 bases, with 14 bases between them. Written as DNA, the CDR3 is TGTGCCAGCAGACCCATCCGAGTCCATACGCAGTATTTT. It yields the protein CASRPIRVHTQYF.